Presented here are 19 T cell receptor beta chains from one specimen sequenced in a study of T cell responses to AZD1222 COVID-19 vaccine. Generated by immunoSEQ multiplex PCR, the TCRdb table keeps only in-frame clones and is missing some. The table shows about 98,000 clones, with roughly 86% occurring only once. The material was peripheral blood, obtained on day 0 of AZD1222 vaccination. These receptors all come from an adult in good health.

This rearrangement joins TRBV6-5 to TRBJ2-7, with 10 bases lining up with TRBD2. The CDR3 is 16 amino acids. V gave up 4 bases and J gave up 4 bases; unmatched junction bases: 10. Germline V gene data show CDR1 as MNHEY and CDR2 as SVGAGI. The CDR3 sequence: CASSSQSGGADYEQYF. CDR3 bases: TGTGCCAGCAGTTCCCAAAGCGGGGGGGCGGATTACGAGCAGTACTTC.

The rearrangement uses TRBV5-1 and TRBJ1-1; possible D gene TRBD1, 6 bases. Germline CDR1 reads SGHRS; CDR2 reads YFSETQ. This CDR3 is 15 amino acids long. The V and J ends lost 4 bases and 4 bases respectively, with 17 bases between them. This chain's CDR3 is CASSRQGHGGTEAFF. The CDR3 DNA reads TGCGCCAGCAGCCGGCAGGGGCATGGGGGCACTGAAGCTTTCTTT.

The chain employs TRBV6-4 and TRBJ1-5, with 8 bases matching TRBD1. Per germline, CDR1 MRHNA and CDR2 SNTAGT. With V trimmed by 4 bases and J by 5 bases, 10 bases remained unmatched. The CDR3 covers 16 residues. CDR3 in DNA: TGTGCCAGCAGTGGAAACCGGGACAGGAGGGATCAGCCCCAGCATTTT. Translated: CASSGNRDRRDQPQHF.

The rearrangement uses TRBV6-1 and TRBJ1-3; the D is unclear. Germline CDR1 and CDR2: MNHNS and SASEGT. There are 15 residues in the CDR3. Trimming took 2 bases from V and 1 from J, leaving 9 bases between them. The CDR3 protein is CASSEYNRSGNTIYF. CDR3 bases: TGTGCCAGCAGTGAATATAACAGATCTGGAAACACCATATATTTT.

This clone was seen more than once but under ten times. The chain couples TRBV27 to TRBJ2-1; TRBD1 or TRBD2 may be the D gene (5 bases each). Germline V CDR1 and CDR2: MNHEY, SMNVEV (reference sequence). The V end was cut by 4 bases, the J end by 0 bases, with 10 bases between. The CDR3 contains 15 residues. DNA for the CDR3: TGTGCCAGCAGTTGGGACGCAAGCTCCTACAATGAGCAGTTCTTC. Amino acids: CASSWDASSYNEQFF.

This chain uses TRBV6-5 with TRBJ1-2, with unresolved D. Germline V gives CDR1 MNHEY, CDR2 SVGAGI. CDR3 length equals 14 residues. Deletions cut 6 bases from V and 2 bases from J, with 13 bases between. This CDR3 reads CASSPEAANYGYTF. CDR3 coding DNA: TGTGCCAGCAGCCCCGAGGCCGCGAACTATGGCTACACCTTC.

This clone has just one count. The rearrangement joins TRBV28 to TRBJ1-4, with 8 bases identical to TRBD1. The CDR3 is made up of 13 amino acids. Germline values: CDR1 MDHEN, CDR2 SYDVKM. V lost 6 bases and J lost 6; bases outside the gene matches: 3. The CDR3 spells CASRETGDEKLFF. CDR3 in DNA: TGTGCCAGCAGAGAGACAGGGGATGAAAAACTGTTTTTT.

Details on this clone: Compared with germline, one end of the junction differs, possibly owing to a read error. The chain is built from TRBV7-8 and TRBJ1-6; a possible D gene is TRBD1 (6 bases). There are 13 residues in the CDR3. The V gene's germline CDR1 is SGHVS and CDR2 FQNEAQ. The CDR3 DNA sequence: TGTGCCAGCAGCTTAGCGGGGGCGGGTAGAATAAACTTT. Amino acids: CASSLAGAGRINF.

The rearrangement links TRBV6-5 to TRBJ1-3, with D possibly TRBD1 on 6 matching bases. Trimming took off 7 bases at V and 4 bases at J, with 14 bases between the two ends. Germline V gene lookup returns CDR1 MNHEY and CDR2 SVGAGI. The CDR3 contains 14 residues. The CDR3 region is CASTRPGAGNTIYF. CDR3 coding DNA: TGTGCCAGCACCCGACCGGGGGCGGGAAACACCATATATTTT.

V and J are TRBV9 and TRBJ1-6; 7 bases agree with TRBD1. In germline, CDR1 is SGDLS, CDR2 YYNGEE. J gave up 9 bases and V 3 bases, and 6 bases lay outside the gene matches. There are 14 residues in the CDR3. The CDR3 protein is CASSEWTGSSPLHF. The CDR3 coding sequence is TGTGCCAGCAGCGAATGGACAGGCAGTTCACCCCTCCACTTT.

The genes are TRBV30 and TRBJ1-4; no clear D gene. Trimming took 0 bases from V and 1 from J, leaving 9 bases between them. The CDR3 has 15 amino acids. In germline, CDR1 is GTSNPN, CDR2 SVGIG (reference sequence). The CDR3 DNA reads as TGTGCCTGGAGTGTACGGGCGGGAACTAATGAAAAACTGTTTTTT. It specifies CAWSVRAGTNEKLFF.

The chain employs TRBV6-5 and TRBJ1-3; D is undetermined. This CDR3 has 16 residues. CDR1 MNHEY and CDR2 SVGAGI come from the germline V gene. V was pared by 2 bases and J by 0 bases, with 11 bases between. CDR3 protein: CASSYGGTSSGNTIYF. For the CDR3, the DNA is TGTGCCAGCAGTTACGGTGGAACCAGCTCTGGAAACACCATATATTTT.

The V gene is TRBV2, the J gene TRBJ2-3, with D possibly TRBD2 on 6 matching bases. The V end was cut by 7 bases, the J end by 0 bases, with 11 bases between. Germline CDR1 and CDR2: SNHLY and FYNNEI. The CDR3 runs 14 residues. CDR3: CASTGGTSTDTQYF. For the CDR3, the DNA is TGTGCCAGCACCGGGGGAACTAGCACAGATACGCAGTATTTT.

Comment on this clone: At one boundary the junction diverges from the germline segment, which might be a read error. Within the sample, other DNA sequences also encode this same CDR3. This chain connects TRBV7-8 to TRBJ1-4; 7 bases line up with TRBD1. The length of the CDR3 is 15 residues. The germline V gene encodes CDR1 SGHVS and CDR2 FQNEAQ. CDR3 DNA: TGTGCCAGTAGCTACGGACAGGCTATCCATGAAAAACTGTTTTTT. Translating it yields CASSYGQAIHEKLFF.

This sequence joins TRBV19 and TRBJ2-5; D remains unclear. CDR3 length equals 14 residues. Germline CDR1 LNHDA, CDR2 SQIVND (reference sequence). V lost 6 bases to trimming and J lost 2 bases, with 13 bases between them. The CDR3 sequence: CASSAPGRQETQYF. The CDR3 DNA follows: TGTGCCAGTAGCGCCCCGGGTCGTCAAGAGACCCAGTACTTC.

Only a few counts were recorded for this clone. The CDR3 loop is CASRIGGNTGELFF. The CDR3 DNA reads TGTGCCAGCCGTATTGGGGGGAACACCGGGGAGCTGTTTTTT. The genes are TRBV19 and TRBJ2-2; D possibly matches TRBD1 or TRBD2 (5 bases each). Trimming removed 9 bases at V and 1 base at J, with 12 bases between. Germline CDR1 is LNHDA and CDR2 is SQIVND (reference sequence). The CDR3 contains 14 residues.

This chain joins TRBV30 and TRBJ1-6; a weak D match, TRBD1 (6 bases). The germline V gene encodes CDR1 GTSNPN and CDR2 SVGIG (reference sequence). This CDR3 has 15 amino acids. The germline V and J ends were trimmed by 5 bases and 5 bases, with 16 bases remaining between them. In DNA, the CDR3 is TGTGCCTGGCGGAACCGGGACACAGATAATTCACCCCTCCACTTT. Its translation is CAWRNRDTDNSPLHF.

The chain uses TRBV30 and TRBJ1-2; D not resolved. The germline V gene has CDR1 GTSNPN and CDR2 SVGIG (reference sequence). Trimming left V 0 bases short and J 8 bases short, with 16 bases between. There are 14 residues in the CDR3. The DNA of the CDR3 is TGTGCCTGGAGTGTACGTCTCTCGGCATCCGGCTACACCTTC. Its protein product is CAWSVRLSASGYTF.

The chain combines TRBV4-3 with TRBJ2-2, with D tentatively TRBD1 or TRBD2 (5 bases each). The germline V and J ends were trimmed by 0 bases and 0 bases, with 11 bases remaining between them. CDR1 LGHNA and CDR2 YSLEER come from the germline V gene. The CDR3 runs to 17 residues. Here the CDR3 DNA reads TGCGCCAGCAGCCAAGATCGGGGCGGAGCGAACACCGGGGAGCTGTTTTTT. It encodes CASSQDRGGANTGELFF.